This paragraph covers one TCR beta chain sequence. What it recognizes is unknown. This sample was taken from a study of shared clonotypes between healthy human individuals. Free of recent acute infections or vaccinations, the donors were healthy HIV-negative adults. Everyone who donated was a Caucasian adult who lived in Nashville, Tennessee. Study outcomes and limitations: Approximately 5% of naive CD4 clonotypes were shared across a few donors. The study found lower generation probabilities in non-shared clonotypes than in those shared by all four donors.

Trimming cost V 3 bases and J 3 bases, with 5 bases left between them. From germline, CDR1 is LNHDA and CDR2 SQIVND (reference sequence). This CDR3 is 12 amino acids long. Some clones are missing from TCRdb's copy, which holds only in-frame ones; the method was immunoSEQ multiplex PCR. The sample lists 2,100,000 or so clones; around 95% were seen once. V is TRBV19 and J is TRBJ2-5; D not certain. Sequencing was performed on naive CD4+ T cells sorted from blood. Subset indicated: CD45RA+ positively selected. The TCR was taken from a man younger than 35 in good health. The CDR3 DNA is TGTGCCAGTAGTATGTGGGAAGAGACCCAGTACTTC. Translated: CASSMWEETQYF.